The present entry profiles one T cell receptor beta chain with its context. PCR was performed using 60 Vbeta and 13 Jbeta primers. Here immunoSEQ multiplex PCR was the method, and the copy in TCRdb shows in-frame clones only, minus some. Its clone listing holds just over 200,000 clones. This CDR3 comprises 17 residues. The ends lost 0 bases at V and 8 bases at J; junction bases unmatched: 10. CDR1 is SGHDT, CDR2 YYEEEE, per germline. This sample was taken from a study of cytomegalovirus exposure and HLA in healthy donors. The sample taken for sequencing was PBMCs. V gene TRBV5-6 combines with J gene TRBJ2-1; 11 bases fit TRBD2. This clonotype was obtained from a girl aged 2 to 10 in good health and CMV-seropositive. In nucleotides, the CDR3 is TGTGCCAGCAGCTTGGTAAGGTCTAGCGGGAGGCTAGATGAGCAGTTCTTC. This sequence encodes CASSLVRSSGRLDEQFF.